This T cell receptor beta chain was sequenced for a study of T cell responses to AZD1222 COVID-19 vaccine. Produced via immunoSEQ multiplex PCR; TCRdb's table is partial and in-frame only. The table has around 180,000 clones, over 75% seen once; the top ten hold roughly 2.8%. Overall study findings and caveats: Regions 160-218 and 743-854 held dominance among vaccine-associated CD4 TCRs, which spanned spike.

Germline loops: CDR1 SGDLS, CDR2 YYNGEE. This CDR3 is 15 amino acids long. V lost 2 bases and J lost 6, with 12 bases in between. To note about this clone: Its specificity is unknown.

Sequences were derived from peripheral blood, sampled on day 0 of AZD1222 vaccination. The source of this sequence is an adult in good health. This chain links TRBV9 with TRBJ1-6; D is ambiguous. CDR3 protein: CASSVGRVGNSPLHF. DNA of the CDR3: TGTGCCAGCAGCGTCGGTAGGGTGGGTAATTCACCCCTCCACTTT.